A single sample gave rise to the 15 T cell receptor beta chains below, sequenced in a study of identical twins. TCRdb re-called the 5' RACE reads with MiXCR, one entry per CDR3 protein. The data show fewer than 900,000 distinct CDR3 sequences, about 20% seen once. The sample also formed part of further work on T cells expressing NK-cell markers.

Specimen: PBMCs. All receptors derive from a woman between 18 and 29 years old in good health.

The rearrangement links TRBV7-9 to TRBJ2-1, with TRBD2 matching 13 bases. V was clipped by 5 bases and J by 0 bases; unmatched bases: 4. The CDR3 runs 17 residues. Germline CDR1 reads SEHNR; CDR2 reads FQNEAQ (reference sequence). The CDR3, as DNA: TGTGCCAGCAGCCTAGGGACTAGCGGGGTCTCCTACAATGAGCAGTTCTTC. It is translated as CASSLGTSGVSYNEQFF.

This clonotype was detected a few times. The V gene is TRBV20-1, the J gene TRBJ2-3; no definite D call. There are 10 residues in the CDR3. With 6 bases removed from V and 6 bases from J, the gap between germline ends came to 7 bases. Germline CDR1 reads DFQATT; CDR2 reads SNEGSKA (reference sequence). CDR3: CSAQTDTQYF. Written as DNA, the CDR3 is TGCAGTGCCCAGACCGATACGCAGTATTTT.

There are a few counts of this clonotype. The chain employs TRBV7-9 and TRBJ1-2, with unresolved D. The CDR3 runs 15 residues. V was cut by 0 bases and J by 2 bases, with 10 bases left in between. Germline assignment: CDR1 SEHNR and CDR2 FQNEAQ (reference sequence). CDR3 amino acids: CASSLASARNYGYTF. CDR3 nucleotide sequence: TGTGCCAGCAGCTTAGCGTCTGCCAGGAACTATGGCTACACCTTC.

The V gene is TRBV19, the J gene TRBJ1-1; 9 bases match TRBD1. J gave up 3 bases and V 7 bases, and 3 bases lay outside the gene matches. Germline CDR1 reads LNHDA; CDR2 reads SQIVND (reference sequence). CDR3 size: 13 residues. The CDR3 loop reads CASTDRGDTEAFF. In nucleotides, the CDR3 is TGTGCCAGTACCGACAGGGGGGACACTGAAGCTTTCTTT.

This clonotype was seen a handful of times. The rearrangement links TRBV5-1 to TRBJ2-3, with a weak D call TRBD2 (6 bases). The CDR3 is 15 amino acids. Germline lookup yields CDR1 SGHRS and CDR2 YFSETQ. V was trimmed by 4 bases and J by 2 bases, leaving 14 bases between them. The CDR3 sequence: CASSLGGANTDTQYF. DNA of the CDR3: TGCGCCAGCAGCCTCGGGGGAGCCAACACAGATACGCAGTATTTT.

This clonotype was counted between two and nine times. This CDR3 is CASSRTSGGGSEQFF. As DNA, the CDR3 is TGTGCCAGCAGCCGTACTAGCGGGGGAGGTTCGGAGCAGTTCTTC. This chain links TRBV11-2 with TRBJ2-1; 11 bases map to TRBD2. Germline CDR1 SGHAT, CDR2 FQNNGV. V was clipped by 5 bases and J by 10 bases; unmatched bases: 10. The CDR3 extends over 15 amino acids.

The sample holds a few counts of this clonotype. This chain connects TRBV5-6 to TRBJ2-7, with D perhaps TRBD2 (6 bases). Germline V gives CDR1 SGHDT, CDR2 YYEEEE. The CDR3 is made up of 15 amino acids. V lost 0 bases and J lost 4, with 14 bases in between. DNA of the CDR3: TGTGCCAGCAGCTTGGGAGCGGGCGTAGGGTACGAGCAGTACTTC. It yields the protein CASSLGAGVGYEQYF.

This clonotype was observed a few times. This sequence joins TRBV6-1 and TRBJ1-3; D unresolved. CDR1 and CDR2 (germline): MNHNS, SASEGT. Trimming shortened V by 7 bases and J by 3 bases, and 19 bases separated the two germline ends. The length of the CDR3 is 16 residues. The DNA of the CDR3 is TGTGCCAGCATTCGGATAACCAGGAAAAATGGAAACACCATATATTTT. It translates to CASIRITRKNGNTIYF.

This clonotype appeared a few times. The gene calls are TRBV11-2 and TRBJ2-3; D ambiguous. This CDR3 contains 12 residues. CDR1 and CDR2 (germline): SGHAT, FQNNGV. Trimming removed 4 bases from V and 3 bases from J, with 5 bases in between. The CDR3 DNA follows: TGTGCCAGCAGCTCAAAAACAGATACGCAGTATTTT. This gives the protein CASSSKTDTQYF.

The rearrangement links TRBV6-5 to TRBJ2-2; possibly TRBD2 for D (5 bases). Germline CDR1 is MNHEY and CDR2 is SVGAGI. V lost 2 bases and J 8 bases, leaving 9 bases between the germline ends. The length of the CDR3 is 13 residues. CDR3 amino acids: CASSYGRNGELFF. CDR3 nucleotide sequence: TGTGCCAGCAGTTACGGGAGAAATGGGGAGCTGTTTTTT.

This clonotype was seen a handful of times. The chain recombines TRBV5-1 with TRBJ2-5, with D tentatively TRBD2 (6 bases). The V gene's germline CDR1 is SGHRS and CDR2 YFSETQ. This CDR3 is built from 14 residues. Trimming took off 7 bases at V and 2 bases at J, with 15 bases between the two ends. The CDR3 protein is CASVQFAGQETQYF. CDR3 nucleotides: TGCGCCAGCGTACAGTTTGCGGGGCAAGAGACCCAGTACTTC.

This clonotype was found a few times. Written as DNA, the CDR3 is TGTGCCAGCAGTTTGTCAGAGGACTATGGCTACACCTTC. It yields the protein CASSLSEDYGYTF. The chain has TRBV12-3 or TRBV12-4 and TRBJ1-2; no clear D gene. The CDR3 length is 13 residues. V was shortened by 3 bases and J by 3 bases, with 8 bases between the two germline ends.

This clonotype was detected only a few times. The chain is built from TRBV20-1 and TRBJ2-3; 9 positions match TRBD2. The CDR3 totals 16 residues. J gave up 0 bases and V 4 bases, and 8 bases lay outside the gene matches. CDR1 is DFQATT and CDR2 is SNEGSKA in the germline V gene (reference sequence). The CDR3 is CSAIGSGGTSTDTQYF. As DNA, the CDR3 is TGCAGTGCTATTGGCAGCGGGGGGACTAGCACAGATACGCAGTATTTT.

In its sample, this clonotype was seen a few times. The V gene is TRBV12-3 or TRBV12-4, the J gene TRBJ2-7; TRBD2 matches at 15 bases. The CDR3 covers 17 residues. Losses at the gene ends were 5 bases for V and 2 bases for J; bases not matched to a gene: 7. The CDR3 coding sequence is TGTGCCAGCAGTCGGACTAGCGGGAGGGCTTTCACCTACGAGCAGTACTTC. This sequence encodes CASSRTSGRAFTYEQYF.

This clonotype was recorded a few times. The chain couples TRBV10-3 to TRBJ2-3; 8 positions agree with TRBD2. V shed 0 bases, J shed 6 bases, and the junction held 11 bases outside the gene matches. The germline V gene encodes CDR1 ENHRY and CDR2 SYGVKD. This CDR3 region has 17 residues. CDR3 loop: CAISESTRSGISDTQYF. The CDR3 nucleotides are TGTGCCATCAGTGAGTCGACTCGTAGCGGGATTTCGGATACGCAGTATTTT.